This T cell receptor beta chain was recorded in a study of molecular identifiers for immune sequencing clone quantification. CDR1 is MNHEY, CDR2 SVGEGT, per germline. The CDR3 has 18 residues. V shed 2 bases, J shed 5 bases, and the junction held 16 bases outside the gene matches. Previously reported methods and listed TCR primers produced the bulk TCR libraries. One entry per CDR3 protein results from TCRdb running MiXCR on the PCR reads. Among around 480,000 distinct CDR3 sequences listed, 20% to 25% were seen once. In its sample, this clonotype was seen a few times. The TCR originated in a human donor in good health. Some libraries in this study had Jurkat cell RNA spiked in. This chain connects TRBV6-2 or TRBV6-3 to TRBJ2-7; 9 bases map to TRBD2. Sequencing input: naive CD8+ T cells from blood, with Jurkat cell RNA spiked in. Regarding subset: FACS-sorted CD8+CD4-CCR7+CD45RA+ naive T cells. This CDR3 is CASSYVAGESLSIHEQYF. In DNA form, the CDR3 reads TGTGCCAGCAGTTACGTAGCGGGAGAGTCCTTGAGTATCCACGAGCAGTACTTC.